Presented here are 7 T cell receptor beta chains from one specimen sequenced in a study of radiation and T cells in renal cell carcinoma. The repertoire was sequenced with immunoSEQ multiplex PCR; TCRdb's copy has only in-frame clones and lacks some. Of about 60,000 clones in the sample, around 78% were seen once. Described time point: blood 2 weeks post-SBRT. Stated treatment: 15 Gy SBRT to primary tumor, nephrectomy 4 weeks later. The sample here was blood, taken from a patient whose treatment included radiotherapy and nephrectomy. These receptor sequences come from a man in his sixties with renal cell carcinoma.

The chain couples TRBV7-9 to TRBJ2-1; the D gene is possibly TRBD2 (5 bases). Trimming left V 5 bases short and J 7 bases short, with 18 bases between. CDR1 and CDR2 from the germline V gene are SEHNR and FQNEAQ (reference sequence). There are 15 residues in the CDR3. The chain's CDR3 is CASSRWRTSVNEQFF. CDR3 in DNA: TGTGCCAGCAGCCGGTGGAGGACCTCCGTGAATGAGCAGTTCTTC.

The chain has TRBV7-2 and TRBJ2-7, with 8 bases matching TRBD1. Unmatched junction bases numbered 5, after V lost 4 bases and J lost 0 bases. CDR1 and CDR2 (germline): SGHTA, FQGNSA. The CDR3 spans 15 residues. CDR3 residues: CASSYGTGRSYEQYF. DNA of the CDR3: TGTGCCAGCAGCTACGGGACAGGTCGCTCCTACGAGCAGTACTTC.

This rearrangement joins TRBV15 to TRBJ1-2, with 11 bases aligning to TRBD1. This CDR3 is 18 amino acids long. The V gene end was trimmed by 4 bases and the J gene end by 3 bases; junction bases not matched to a gene: 13. The germline gives CDR1 LNHNV, CDR2 YYDKDF (reference sequence). For the CDR3, the DNA is TGTGCCACCAGCAAAGCGGGGGGACAGGGGGTTGGAGACTATGGCTACACCTTC. Translating gives CATSKAGGQGVGDYGYTF.

This clone was seen only a few times. J is TRBJ1-1 and V is TRBV19; 7 positions agree with TRBD1. The CDR3 has 14 amino acids. J was trimmed by 4 bases and V by 5 bases; bases with no gene match: 7. Germline values: CDR1 LNHDA, CDR2 SQIVND (reference sequence). CDR3 in DNA: TGTGCCAGTAGTGCCCCAGGGGGAAGCACTGAAGCTTTCTTT. Amino acids: CASSAPGGSTEAFF.

This clone came up once. The V and J genes are TRBV5-1 and TRBJ2-1, with D possibly matching TRBD1 (5 bases). The germline CDR1 and CDR2 sequences are SGHRS and YFSETQ. V was cut by 4 bases and J by 3 bases, with 20 bases left in between. The CDR3 spans 17 residues. Here the CDR3 reads CASSLQIWTNNYNEQFF. CDR3 in DNA: TGCGCCAGCAGCCTTCAGATTTGGACAAACAACTACAATGAGCAGTTCTTC. Complete variable domain (other parts from reference TRBV5-1 and TRBJ2-1): KAGVTQTPRYLIKTRGQQVTLSCSPISGHRSVSWYQQTPGQGLQFLFEYFSETQRNKGNFPGRFSGRQFSNSRSEMNVSTLELGDSALYLCASSLQIWTNNYNEQFFGPGTRLTVL.

The chain is built from TRBV19 and TRBJ1-2, with 7 positions matching TRBD1. There are 15 residues in the CDR3. CDR1 and CDR2 from the germline V gene are LNHDA and SQIVND (reference sequence). Trimming took 4 bases from V and 7 from J; bases not matched to a gene: 12. The CDR3 spells CASSSPPGQLRGYTF. CDR3 coding DNA: TGTGCCAGTAGTAGCCCTCCGGGACAGCTTCGTGGCTACACCTTC.

The rearrangement joins TRBV7-2 to TRBJ2-7; 9 bases match TRBD1. The CDR3 has 15 residues. V shed 5 bases and J 6 bases; nucleotides not matched to a gene: 11. CDR1 is SGHTA and CDR2 is FQGNSA in the germline V gene. CDR3: CASSLSSGTGSEQYF. The CDR3, as DNA: TGTGCCAGCAGCCTCAGTTCCGGGACAGGGTCCGAGCAGTACTTC.